This TCR beta chain was identified during a study of blood T cell repertoires in COVID-19. Overall study context: From the United States, Italy and Spain came samples of acute and convalescent COVID-19. Nucleic acid was either cDNA or gDNA, and it came from T cells, B-cell-depleted T cells, or PBMCs.

Only in-frame clones appear in the TCRdb table, and some are missing; sequencing was by immunoSEQ multiplex PCR. The data contain 250,000 to 300,000 clones, 86% of them singletons. Participants spanned ages roughly 18 to 90 years and resided in some 22 US areas. Participants reported their clinical history, and cohort assignment relied on those reports. V was clipped by 3 bases and J by 7 bases, with 7 bases between them. The CDR3 runs to 11 residues. CDR1 MNHNS and CDR2 SASEGT come from the germline V gene. This clonotype originated in a man in his late teens or twenties who had recovered from COVID-19. The V and J genes are TRBV6-1 and TRBJ2-7; unclear D gene. The sample consisted of PBMCs or T cells enriched from blood (not recorded which). CDR3 in DNA: TGTGCCAGCAGTGATCCAGGTGAGCAGTACTTC. It is translated as CASSDPGEQYF.